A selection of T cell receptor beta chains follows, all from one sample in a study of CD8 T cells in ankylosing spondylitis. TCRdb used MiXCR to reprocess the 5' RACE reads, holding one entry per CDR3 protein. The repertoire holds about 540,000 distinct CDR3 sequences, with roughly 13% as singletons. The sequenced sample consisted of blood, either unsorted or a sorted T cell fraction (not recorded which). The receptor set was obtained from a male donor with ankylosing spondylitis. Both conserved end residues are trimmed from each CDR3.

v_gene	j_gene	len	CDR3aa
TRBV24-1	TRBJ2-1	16	ATSDPSGVNSSYNEQF
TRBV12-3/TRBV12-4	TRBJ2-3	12	ASSFEAPTDTQY
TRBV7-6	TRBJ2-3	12	ASTLFGSTDTQY
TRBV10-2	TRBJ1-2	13	ASSRESESNYGYT
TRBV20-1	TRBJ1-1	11	SASRRTNTEAF
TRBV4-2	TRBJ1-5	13	ASSQAGGTNQPQH
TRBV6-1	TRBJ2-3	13	ASSRPVSGADTQY
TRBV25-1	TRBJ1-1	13	ASSEYGTPNTEAF
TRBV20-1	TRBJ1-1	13	SAQGGDYLNTEAF
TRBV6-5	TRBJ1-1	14	ASSYSAKKGDTEAF
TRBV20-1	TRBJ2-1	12	SAPGLARGNEQF
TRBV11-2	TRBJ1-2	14	ASSPITGAFLYGYT
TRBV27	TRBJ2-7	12	ASSPQGLVGEQY
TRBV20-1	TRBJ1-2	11	SALSDSLGGYT
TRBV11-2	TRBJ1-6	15	ASSSGQGSSYNSPLH
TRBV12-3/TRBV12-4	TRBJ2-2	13	VSSLGLANTGELF
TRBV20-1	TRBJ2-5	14	SAIGLAGGPQETQY
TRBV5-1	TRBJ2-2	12	ASRVGLTTGELF